The source of this TCR beta chain is a study of CD8 T cells in ankylosing spondylitis. Broader study findings: Among TCR beta sequences, a motif of about 8 highly homologous variants appeared characteristic of ankylosing spondylitis blood. Those disease-linked clones were CD8+; they were also relatively rare in peripheral blood. Earlier studies detected some motif variants in reactive arthritis synovial fluid and blood. Matched synovial fluid from ankylosing spondylitis patients was reported to be enriched for disease-linked clones.

Trimming left V 0 bases short and J 0 bases short, with 9 bases between. CDR1 LGHNA and CDR2 YSLEER come from the germline V gene. The CDR3 is 16 amino acids. This clonotype was found many times. Its target is not known. The TCR beta libraries were generated through quantitative 5'-RACE incorporating molecular barcodes. TCRdb fed the 5' RACE reads into MiXCR, producing one record per CDR3 protein. The profile shows 500,000 or so distinct CDR3 sequences, 5.3% of them singletons. The chain uses TRBV4-3 and TRBJ2-1; D gene ambiguous. Sequencing was carried out using blood, either unsorted or a sorted T cell fraction (not recorded which). The clonotype was recovered from a male donor with ankylosing spondylitis. DNA for the CDR3: TGCGCCAGCAGCCAAGACGCCGAGAGCTCCTACAATGAGCAGTTCTTC. Translated: CASSQDAESSYNEQFF.